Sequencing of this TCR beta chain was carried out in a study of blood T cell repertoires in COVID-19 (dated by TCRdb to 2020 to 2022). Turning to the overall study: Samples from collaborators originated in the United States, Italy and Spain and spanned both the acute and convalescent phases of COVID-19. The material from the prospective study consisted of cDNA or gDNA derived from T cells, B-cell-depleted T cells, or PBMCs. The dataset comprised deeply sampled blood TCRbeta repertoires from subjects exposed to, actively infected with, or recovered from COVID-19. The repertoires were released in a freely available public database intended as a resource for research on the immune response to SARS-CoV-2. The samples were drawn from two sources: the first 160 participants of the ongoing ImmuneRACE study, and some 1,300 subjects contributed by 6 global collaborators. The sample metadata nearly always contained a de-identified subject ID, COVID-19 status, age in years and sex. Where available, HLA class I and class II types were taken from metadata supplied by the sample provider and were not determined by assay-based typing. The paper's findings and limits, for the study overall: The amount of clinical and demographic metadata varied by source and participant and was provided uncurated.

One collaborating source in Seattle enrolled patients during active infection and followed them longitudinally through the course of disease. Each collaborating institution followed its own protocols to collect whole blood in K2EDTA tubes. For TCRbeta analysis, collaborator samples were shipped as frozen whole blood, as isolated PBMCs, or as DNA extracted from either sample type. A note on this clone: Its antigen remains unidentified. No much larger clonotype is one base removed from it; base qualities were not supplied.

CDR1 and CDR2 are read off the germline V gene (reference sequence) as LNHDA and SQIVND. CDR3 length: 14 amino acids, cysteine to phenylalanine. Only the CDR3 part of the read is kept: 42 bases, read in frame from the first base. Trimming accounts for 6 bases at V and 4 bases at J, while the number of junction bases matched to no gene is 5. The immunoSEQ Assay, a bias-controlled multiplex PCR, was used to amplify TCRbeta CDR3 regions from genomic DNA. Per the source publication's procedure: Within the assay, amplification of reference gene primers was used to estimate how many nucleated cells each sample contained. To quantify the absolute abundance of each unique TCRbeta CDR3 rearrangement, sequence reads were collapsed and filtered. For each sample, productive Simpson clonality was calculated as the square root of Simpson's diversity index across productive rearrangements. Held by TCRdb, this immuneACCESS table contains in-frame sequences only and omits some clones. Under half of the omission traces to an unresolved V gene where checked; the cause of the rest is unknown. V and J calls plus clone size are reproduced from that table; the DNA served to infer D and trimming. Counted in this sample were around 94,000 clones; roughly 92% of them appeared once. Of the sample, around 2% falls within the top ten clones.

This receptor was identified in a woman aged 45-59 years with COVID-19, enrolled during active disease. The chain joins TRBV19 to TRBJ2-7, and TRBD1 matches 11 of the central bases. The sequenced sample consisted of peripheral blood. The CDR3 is CASSWTGGEYEQYF. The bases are TGTGCCAGTAGCTGGACAGGGGGCGAATACGAGCAGTACTTC.